A single sample is the source of the 18 T cell receptor beta chains below, sequenced in a study of blood T cell repertoires in COVID-19. The method was immunoSEQ multiplex PCR; TCRdb's version includes in-frame clones alone and lacks a portion of them. The sample lists 170,000 or so clones, approximately 90% seen once, with approximately 0.5% in the top ten. The sample was peripheral blood. The receptor source for this set is a man aged 50-60 years with acute or convalescent COVID-19.

The genes are TRBV6-5 and TRBJ1-5, with 7 bases identical to TRBD1. Germline CDR1 reads MNHEY; CDR2 reads SVGAGI. Trimming at V came to 4 bases and at J to 1 base, leaving 7 bases not matched to a gene. The CDR3 is 16 amino acids. The CDR3 is CASSFDSGQSNQPQHF. For the CDR3, the DNA is TGTGCCAGCAGTTTTGACTCGGGACAGAGCAATCAGCCCCAGCATTTT.

The rearrangement links TRBV28 to TRBJ1-5, with unresolved D. The CDR3 loop spans 13 amino acids. Looked up from germline, CDR1 is MDHEN and CDR2 is SYDVKM. Between the trimmed V and J ends, which lost 8 bases and 7 bases, there was a span of 15 bases. In DNA form, the CDR3 reads TGTGCCAGCGAGGAGACGAAGATGCAGCCCCAGCATTTT. This codes for CASEETKMQPQHF.

The count of this clone is one. The gene calls are TRBV28 and TRBJ2-2; 8 nucleotides line up with TRBD2. Germline CDR1 is MDHEN and CDR2 is SYDVKM. Trimming at V came to 6 bases and at J to 5 bases, leaving 8 bases not matched to a gene. The CDR3 length is 15 residues. CDR3 region: CASREAGVWTGELFF. DNA of the CDR3: TGTGCCAGCAGAGAAGCGGGAGTTTGGACCGGGGAGCTGTTTTTT.

This clone occurred a few times. CDR3 protein: CASSLRGRGRETQYF. The CDR3 DNA reads as TGTGCCAGCAGCTTACGGGGAAGGGGGCGCGAGACCCAGTACTTC. The gene calls are TRBV11-2 and TRBJ2-5; 7 bases line up with TRBD1. With V trimmed by 2 bases and J by 5 bases, 8 bases remained unmatched. The germline gives CDR1 SGHAT, CDR2 FQNNGV. The CDR3 is 15 amino acids.

This clone came up once. The chain couples TRBV10-1 to TRBJ1-1, with D tentatively TRBD1 (6 bases). Between the trimmed V and J ends, which lost 8 bases and 2 bases, there was a span of 15 bases. The CDR3 totals 14 residues. In germline, CDR1 is WNHNN, CDR2 SYGVQD (reference sequence). The CDR3 coding sequence is TGCGCCAGCCGACCAGGGGCTTCAAACACTGAAGCTTTCTTT. This encodes CASRPGASNTEAFF.

The V and J genes are TRBV19 and TRBJ2-1, with 7 bases aligning to TRBD2. The CDR3 contains 15 residues. Germline V CDR1 and CDR2: LNHDA, SQIVND (reference sequence). The V segment lost 3 bases and the J segment 1 base; nucleotides outside the gene matches: 3. CDR3 protein: CASSIAGVSYNEQFF. The CDR3 region has the DNA TGTGCCAGTAGTATCGCGGGAGTTTCCTACAATGAGCAGTTCTTC.

The chain employs TRBV19 and TRBJ2-5; D remains unclear. Trimming shortened V by 3 bases and J by 1 base, and 6 bases separated the two germline ends. This CDR3 is 13 amino acids long. Per germline, CDR1 LNHDA and CDR2 SQIVND (reference sequence). CDR3 sequence reads: CASSIVSQETQYF. DNA for the CDR3: TGTGCCAGTAGTATTGTTAGCCAAGAGACCCAGTACTTC.

The J gene is TRBJ1-2, the V gene TRBV5-1; the match to TRBD1 covers 9 bases. V shed 1 base, J shed 8 bases, and the junction held 6 bases outside the gene matches. Germline V gene sequence: CDR1 SGHRS, CDR2 YFSETQ. The CDR3 is 14 amino acids. The CDR3 protein is CASSLIQGAGGYTF. DNA for the CDR3: TGCGCCAGCAGCTTGATACAGGGGGCGGGCGGCTACACCTTC.

This clone was recorded once. The chain uses TRBV6-2 or TRBV6-3 and TRBJ2-3; 7 positions agree with TRBD1. The CDR3 length is 15 residues. Germline CDR1 MNHEY, CDR2 SVGEGT. J was trimmed by 11 bases and V by 2 bases; bases with no gene match: 13. The DNA for the CDR3 is TGTGCCAGCAGTTACCGAGGACAGGCCTTATGGGGGCAGTATTTT. Translated: CASSYRGQALWGQYF.

The V gene is TRBV24-1, the J gene TRBJ2-2; 8 nucleotides agree with TRBD2. Germline CDR1 and CDR2: KGHDR and SFDVKD. The CDR3 runs 18 residues. V lost 4 bases and J lost 7; bases outside the gene matches: 16. The CDR3 DNA reads TGTGCCACCAGTGACCATCGACTAGCGACCCCGGTGGGCGGGGAGCTGTTTTTT. Translation gives CATSDHRLATPVGGELFF.

This clone occurred once. The V call is TRBV5-4, the J call TRBJ1-1; D is ambiguous. Trimming removed 3 bases from V and 1 base from J, with 10 bases in between. This CDR3 region has 14 residues. Germline assignment: CDR1 SGHNT and CDR2 YYREEE (reference sequence). Here the CDR3 DNA reads TGTGCCAGCAGCTCGGTCGGTAAGAACACTGAAGCTTTCTTT. This sequence encodes CASSSVGKNTEAFF.

The V gene is TRBV10-3, the J gene TRBJ1-6; the match to TRBD1 covers 9 bases. This CDR3 comprises 16 residues. Germline V lookup: CDR1 ENHRY, CDR2 SYGVKD. Germline trimming cut 4 bases from V and 7 bases from J; bases unmatched to any gene: 8. In DNA, the CDR3 is TGTGCCATCAGTGTAGGGACAGGGAGGAGGAATTCACCCCTCCACTTT. Translated, it gives CAISVGTGRRNSPLHF.

The chain couples TRBV28 to TRBJ1-4, with D unclear. Deletions cut 2 bases from V and 8 bases from J, with 15 bases between. The CDR3 contains 15 residues. Germline CDR1 is MDHEN and CDR2 is SYDVKM. CDR3 DNA: TGTGCCAGCAGTTTAGGTCGTGGCCGTAACGAAAAACTGTTTTTT. As protein: CASSLGRGRNEKLFF.

The chain carries TRBV27 and TRBJ2-1; TRBD2 might be the D (5 bases). The CDR3 totals 14 residues. Germline V gene data show CDR1 as MNHEY and CDR2 as SMNVEV (reference sequence). Trimming shortened V by 3 bases and J by 5 bases, and 11 bases separated the two germline ends. This CDR3 reads CASSFGGSHNEQFF. The DNA of the CDR3 is TGTGCCAGCAGTTTTGGTGGGAGCCACAATGAGCAGTTCTTC.

The V gene is TRBV7-2, the J gene TRBJ2-2; the D gene is possibly TRBD1 (6 bases). V dropped 5 bases and J dropped 6 bases, with 13 bases sitting between them. Germline CDR1 reads SGHTA; CDR2 reads FQGNSA. The CDR3 extends over 14 amino acids. This CDR3 reads CASSIQGLAGELFF. In DNA form, the CDR3 reads TGTGCCAGCAGCATACAGGGCCTCGCCGGGGAGCTGTTTTTT.

This chain uses TRBV7-3 with TRBJ2-2, with a weak D call TRBD2 (6 bases). The V gene lost 5 bases and the J gene lost 7 bases, with 20 bases spanning the gap. This CDR3 is 16 amino acids long. Germline values: CDR1 SGHTA, CDR2 FQGTGA. In nucleotides, the CDR3 is TGTGCCAGCAGCCCCACGGGGGAGCTTGGGGGCGGGGAGCTGTTTTTT. It yields the protein CASSPTGELGGGELFF.

The chain carries TRBV16 and TRBJ1-5, with D unclear. The CDR3 totals 14 residues. Trimming removed 0 bases at V and 3 bases at J, with 6 bases between. Germline values: CDR1 KGHSY, CDR2 FQNENV. The CDR3 nucleotides read TGTGCCAGCAGCCAATCGGACTCCAATCAGCCCCAGCATTTT. This gives the protein CASSQSDSNQPQHF.

The gene calls are TRBV5-4 and TRBJ2-1, with D possibly being TRBD2 (6 bases). This CDR3 has 16 amino acids. In germline, CDR1 is SGHNT, CDR2 YYREEE (reference sequence). V shed 0 bases and J shed 7 bases, with 17 bases lying between them. The CDR3 sequence is CASSLEREKGRNEQFF. The CDR3 DNA reads TGTGCCAGCAGCTTGGAACGGGAGAAGGGCCGGAATGAGCAGTTCTTC.